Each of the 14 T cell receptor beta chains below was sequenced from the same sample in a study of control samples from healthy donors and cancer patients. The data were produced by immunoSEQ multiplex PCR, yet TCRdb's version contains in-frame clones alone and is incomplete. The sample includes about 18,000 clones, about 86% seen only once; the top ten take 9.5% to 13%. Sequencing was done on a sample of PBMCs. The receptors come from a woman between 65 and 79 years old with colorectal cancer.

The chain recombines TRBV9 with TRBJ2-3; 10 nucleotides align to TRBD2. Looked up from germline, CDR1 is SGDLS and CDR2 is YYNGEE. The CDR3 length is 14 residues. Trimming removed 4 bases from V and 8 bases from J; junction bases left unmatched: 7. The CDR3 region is CASSLAGEGGTQYF. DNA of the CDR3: TGTGCCAGCAGCCTAGCGGGAGAGGGAGGTACGCAGTATTTT.

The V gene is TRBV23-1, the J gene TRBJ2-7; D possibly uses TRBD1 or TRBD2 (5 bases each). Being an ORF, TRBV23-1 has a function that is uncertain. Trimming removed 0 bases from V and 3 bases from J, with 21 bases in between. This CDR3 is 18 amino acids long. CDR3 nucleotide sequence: TGCGCCAGCAGTCAATCTAGGCCGGGACGGTTAATTAACTACGAGCAGTACTTC. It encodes CASSQSRPGRLINYEQYF.

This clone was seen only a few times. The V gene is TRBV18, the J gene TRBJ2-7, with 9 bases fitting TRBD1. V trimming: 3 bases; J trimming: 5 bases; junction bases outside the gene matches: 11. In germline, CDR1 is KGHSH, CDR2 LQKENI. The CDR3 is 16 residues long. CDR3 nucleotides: TGTGCCAGCTCACCGGGGACCGGGACAGGGAGGGACGAGCAGTACTTC. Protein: CASSPGTGTGRDEQYF. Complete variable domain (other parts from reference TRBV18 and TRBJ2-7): NAGVMQNPRHLVRRRGQEARLRCSPMKGHSHVYWYRQLPEEGLKFMVYLQKENIIDESGMPKERFSAEFPKEGPSILRIQQVVRGDSAAYFCASSPGTGTGRDEQYFGPGTRLTVT.

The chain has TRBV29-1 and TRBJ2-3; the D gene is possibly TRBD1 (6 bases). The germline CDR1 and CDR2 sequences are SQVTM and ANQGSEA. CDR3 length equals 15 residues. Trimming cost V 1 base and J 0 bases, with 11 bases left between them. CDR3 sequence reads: CSVEAITGSTDTQYF. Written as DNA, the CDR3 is TGCAGCGTTGAAGCAATAACAGGGAGCACAGATACGCAGTATTTT.

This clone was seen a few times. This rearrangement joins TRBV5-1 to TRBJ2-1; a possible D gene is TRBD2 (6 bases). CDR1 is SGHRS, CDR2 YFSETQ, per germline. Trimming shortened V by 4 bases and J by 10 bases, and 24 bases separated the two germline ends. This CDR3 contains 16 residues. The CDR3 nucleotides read TGCGCCAGCAGCCGACGGGACTCCGTACCTACTGCGGAGCAGTTCTTC. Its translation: CASSRRDSVPTAEQFF.

Here the CDR3 reads CASSLVGGGHSNQPQHF. The DNA for the CDR3 is TGTGCCAGCAGCTTAGTAGGTGGCGGACATAGCAATCAGCCCCAGCATTTT. The V and J genes are TRBV7-2 and TRBJ1-5, with a weak D call TRBD1 (5 bases). Trimming left V 1 base short and J 0 bases short, with 13 bases between. The germline CDR1 and CDR2 sequences are SGHTA and FQGNSA. The CDR3 is 17 amino acids.

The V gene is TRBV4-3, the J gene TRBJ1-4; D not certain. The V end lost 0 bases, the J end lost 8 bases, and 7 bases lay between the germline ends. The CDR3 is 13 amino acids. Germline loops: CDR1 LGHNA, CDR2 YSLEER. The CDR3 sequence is CASSQDPGEKLFF. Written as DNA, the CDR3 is TGCGCCAGCAGCCAAGACCCGGGCGAAAAACTGTTTTTT.

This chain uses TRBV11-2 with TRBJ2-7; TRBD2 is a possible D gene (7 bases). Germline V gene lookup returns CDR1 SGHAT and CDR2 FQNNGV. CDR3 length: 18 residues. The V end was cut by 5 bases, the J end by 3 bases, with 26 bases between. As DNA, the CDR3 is TGTGCCAGCAGCGGTACTGGGAGGGAGGAGAAGGGGGGCTACGAGCAGTACTTC. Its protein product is CASSGTGREEKGGYEQYF.

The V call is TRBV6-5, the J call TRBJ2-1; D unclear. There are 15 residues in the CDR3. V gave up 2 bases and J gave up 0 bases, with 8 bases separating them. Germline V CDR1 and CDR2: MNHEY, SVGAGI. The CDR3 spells CASSYVGYSYNEQFF. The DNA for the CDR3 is TGTGCCAGCAGTTACGTCGGTTACTCCTACAATGAGCAGTTCTTC.

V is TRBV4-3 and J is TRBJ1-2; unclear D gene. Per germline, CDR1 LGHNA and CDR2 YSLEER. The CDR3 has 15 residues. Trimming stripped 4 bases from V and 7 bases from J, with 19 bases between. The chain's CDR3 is CASSRWTLSLRGYTF. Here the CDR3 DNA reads TGCGCCAGCAGCCGCTGGACCTTATCCCTTCGTGGCTACACCTTC.

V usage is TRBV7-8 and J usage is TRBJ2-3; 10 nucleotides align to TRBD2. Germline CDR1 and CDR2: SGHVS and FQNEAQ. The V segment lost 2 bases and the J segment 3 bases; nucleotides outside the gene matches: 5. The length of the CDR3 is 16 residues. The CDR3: CASSLSSGSATDTQYF. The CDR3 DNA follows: TGTGCCAGCAGCTTATCTAGCGGGAGTGCGACAGATACGCAGTATTTT. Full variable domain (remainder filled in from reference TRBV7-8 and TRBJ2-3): GAGVSQSPRYKVAKRGQDVALRCDPISGHVSLFWYQQALGQGPEFLTYFQNEAQLDKSGLPSDRFFAERPEGSVSTLKIQRTQQEDSAVYLCASSLSSGSATDTQYFGPGTRLTVL.

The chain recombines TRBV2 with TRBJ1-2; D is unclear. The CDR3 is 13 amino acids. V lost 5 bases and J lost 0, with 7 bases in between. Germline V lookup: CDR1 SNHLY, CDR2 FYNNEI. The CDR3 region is CASSIASNYGYTF. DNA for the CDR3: TGTGCCAGCAGTATCGCATCTAACTATGGCTACACCTTC.

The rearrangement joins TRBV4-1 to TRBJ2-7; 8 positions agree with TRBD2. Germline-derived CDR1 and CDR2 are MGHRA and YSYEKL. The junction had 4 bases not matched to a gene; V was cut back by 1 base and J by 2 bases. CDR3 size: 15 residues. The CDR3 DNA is TGCGCCAGCAGCCAAGGAGAGCGGGGGACCTACGAGCAGTACTTC. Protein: CASSQGERGTYEQYF.

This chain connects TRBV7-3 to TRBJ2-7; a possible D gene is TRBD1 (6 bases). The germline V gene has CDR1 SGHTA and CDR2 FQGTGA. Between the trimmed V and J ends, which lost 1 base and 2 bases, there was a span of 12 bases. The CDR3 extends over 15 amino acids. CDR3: CASSLIRQGPYEQYF. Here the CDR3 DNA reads TGTGCCAGCAGCTTAATCCGCCAGGGGCCCTACGAGCAGTACTTC.